This TCR beta chain was retrieved from a study of beta chain features in type 1 diabetes. Expressed TCRB transcripts were sequenced because the isolated RNA had all been reverse transcribed beforehand. TCRdb keeps only in-frame clones here, not all; method: immunoSEQ multiplex PCR. The repertoire holds almost 350,000 clones, with around 19% as singletons. Losses at the gene ends were 3 bases for V and 15 bases for J; bases not matched to a gene: 14. The length of the CDR3 is 13 residues. Germline CDR1 reads GTSNPN; CDR2 reads SVGIG (reference sequence). This TCR derives from a woman in her late teens or twenties in good health. Sequencing was carried out using naive CD4+ T cells from blood. The chain couples TRBV30 to TRBJ2-1; 7 bases fit TRBD2. The CDR3 loop reads CAWSTLGRARSFF. CDR3 nucleotides: TGTGCCTGGAGCACCCTGGGGAGGGCTAGATCGTTCTTC.